This T cell receptor beta chain was identified during a study of response to subunit inactivated influenza vaccine. V shed 6 bases, J shed 1 base, and the junction held 8 bases outside the gene matches. The CDR3 contains 14 residues. Germline V gives CDR1 DFQATT, CDR2 SNEGSKA (reference sequence). Turning to this clonotype: The antigen remains undetermined.

TCRdb re-analysed the RT-PCR reads in MiXCR, keeping a single row per CDR3 protein. This sample yields around 200,000 distinct CDR3 sequences, of which 13% to 15% are seen a single time; approximately 30% belongs to the top ten. Study-wide results and limits: There was a suggestion from the authors that each seasonal influenza vaccination recruits few new T cells.

This sequence joins TRBV20-1 and TRBJ2-7; 8 bases are shared with TRBD1. This TCR was sampled from a man aged 50 to 59 who received an inactivated influenza vaccine. The source was CD8+ T cells sorted from PBMCs, collected roughly 5 days after vaccination. The DNA for the CDR3 is TGCAGTGCGGCGGGACAGGCCAAGTCCTACGAGCAGTACTTC. It translates to CSAAGQAKSYEQYF.